The following is a T cell receptor beta chain sequence with its context. This clone's antigen is unknown. No base-level quality is on record; no much larger clone is a single base apart. The patients picked for sequencing were ones in whom flow cytometry had shown an expansion of CD8+CD57+ cells. All patients had severe acquired aplastic anemia diagnosed by International Study of Aplastic Anemia and Agranulocytosis and Camitta criteria. Patients had received no therapy at the time of blood sampling. In the study, sorted CD4+ and CD8+ blood T cells from patients with severe aplastic anemia and from healthy subjects underwent deep sequencing of TCR repertoires. Patients were enrolled in the USA under clinicaltrials.gov protocols 00001620, 01623167, 00001397, 00071045, 00081523 and 00961064. Ficoll-Paque density gradient centrifugation was used to isolate peripheral blood mononuclear cells. Before DNA extraction, CD4+ and CD8+ T cells were sorted with FACS or magnetic beads.

TCR beta VDJ combination and CDR3 sequence profiling used genomic DNA as the template. TCR repertoire sequencing was run on an Illumina HiSeq 2000. In the paper's pipeline: TRBV/TRBJ rearrangement plots, CDR3 size and DJ length profiles, and Simpson's diversity index were used to assess repertoires. The immunodominant clone was defined as the most abundant DNA sequence in deep sequencing data. CDR3 amino acid sequences were checked for sharing between subjects and were compared against published repertoires and the VDJdb database. TCRdb reran the public reads through fastp at Q25 and MiXCR, keeping productive beta chains. CDR3 protein sequences are deduplicated, and each keeps its most common genes and DNA. TCRdb's processing, not the authors', yielded these V and J calls. The sample table holds 150,000 or so distinct CDR3 sequences, of which approximately 52% were seen once. In total, the top ten clones hold roughly 12% of the sample.

The data stem from a study of CD8+CD57+ T cells in acquired aplastic anemia (dated by TCRdb to about 2018). Regarding the study in general: Extracted DNA from sorted CD4+ and CD8+ cells averaged around 3.5 ug, ranging from roughly 0.2 to 30 ug. CD8+CD57+ expansion was defined as frequency above the mean frequency observed in healthy subjects.

CDR1 and CDR2 (SNHLY, FYNNEI) derive from the germline V gene. The CDR3 starts with the cysteine, ends with the phenylalanine, and has 14 residues. The DNA shown is the 42-base CDR3, in frame from base 1. V is trimmed back by 3 bases and J by 2 bases, and the junction contains 2 bases that no gene match accounts for. What the work shows at the level of the full study, not this receptor alone: Although roughly 30 CD8+ CDR3 sequences were shared by patients and controls, these sequences appeared highly expressed in patients and within the immunodominant clones of patients. Patients and healthy controls showed no significant difference in CD8+ Simpson's diversity (P=0.060).

Material: sorted CD4+, CD8+, or CD8+CD57+ T cells (not recorded which) from PBMCs. This receptor was identified in a human donor with aplastic anemia. Recombination connected TRBV2 to TRBJ2-7; TRBD1 agrees with 9 junctional bases. The DNA is TGTGCCAGCAGTGATGGGGACAGGGCCTACGAGCAGTACTTC. This gives the protein CASSDGDRAYEQYF.